These T cell receptor beta chains were read from a single sample in a study of blood T cell repertoires in COVID-19. Sequencing used immunoSEQ multiplex PCR; TCRdb keeps in-frame clones, though not all of them. The table lists tens of thousands of clones, roughly 87% of them singletons, with 3.5% to 4% in the top ten. Specimen: peripheral blood. These receptors were collected from a man aged 40-50 years with COVID-19, enrolled during active disease. CDR3s include the opening cysteine and the closing phenylalanine or tryptophan.

j_gene	v_gene	CDR3aa
TRBJ1-4	TRBV18	CASSPLPGTNEKLFF
TRBJ2-7	TRBV7-8	CASSLTDSSYEQYF
TRBJ2-1	TRBV10-3	CAIGGRNEQFF
TRBJ2-7	TRBV5-4	CASSLPPGQGYEQYF
TRBJ1-6	TRBV27	CASRRSGQAGRQYNSPLHF
TRBJ1-6	TRBV3-1/TRBV3-2	CASSRSSGGSPLHF
TRBJ2-7	TRBV19	CASSEGAGAFEQYF
TRBJ2-1	TRBV30	CAWDKSSSYNEQFF
TRBJ1-1	TRBV28	CASSFRTGAAFF
TRBJ1-4	TRBV28	CASSLMSRLSTNEKLFF
TRBJ2-7	TRBV7-6	CASSSMSGTGIYEQYF
TRBJ2-2	TRBV4-1	CASSRSTPGTGELFF
TRBJ2-4	TRBV5-1	CASSPRGLADVAKNIQYF
TRBJ2-2	TRBV3-1/TRBV3-2	CASSPGLPTMTRELFF
TRBJ1-1	TRBV19	CASSIPGMATEAFF
TRBJ1-5	TRBV30	CAWRAGSGQPQHF
TRBJ2-2	TRBV27	CATPPWPSGKGVELFF
TRBJ2-3	TRBV5-1	CASSLTTDTQYF
TRBJ1-2	TRBV5-1	CASSLEQAYGYTF
TRBJ2-2	TRBV11-2	CASTTGQPNTGELFF
TRBJ1-2	TRBV7-9	CASSLKAGSDYGYTF
TRBJ2-2	TRBV4-1	CATTELDRGGELFF
TRBJ1-2	TRBV6-4	CASSPAAESGFYGYTF
TRBJ2-7	TRBV3-1/TRBV3-2	CASSQMDTRGEQYF
TRBJ2-1	TRBV7-3	CASSLIGGRENEQFF
TRBJ1-2	TRBV7-9	CASSSALQGASYTF
TRBJ1-4	TRBV7-2	CASSLAGGTNEKLFF
TRBJ2-1	TRBV3-1/TRBV3-2	CASSPGRGEQFF
TRBJ1-3	TRBV7-2	CASSLMYGNTIYF
TRBJ2-1	TRBV5-8	CASDPPTGGSYNEQFF
TRBJ2-7	TRBV27	CASSFNRAYEQYF
TRBJ2-1	TRBV13	CASSLGGLASLYNEQFF
TRBJ2-7	TRBV6-2/TRBV6-3	CASSYSLGQGVYEQYF
TRBJ2-5	TRBV7-9	CASSFLTGGWEETQYF
TRBJ1-4	TRBV27	CASRERLGQDNEKLFF
TRBJ1-6	TRBV5-6	CASSFSTGPQYNSPLHF
TRBJ2-7	TRBV18	CASSPGTGSSYEQYF
TRBJ2-3	TRBV7-6	CASSTQSTDRNTDTQYF
TRBJ2-7	TRBV6-5	CASRIRRVRSYEQYF
TRBJ1-2	TRBV5-1	CASSLEGGHGPF